This entry lists 7 T cell receptor beta chains sequenced from one sample in a study of CD8 T cells in Susac syndrome. RNA was extracted with the RNeasy kit, and a quantity of roughly 0.45 to 1 ug was reverse transcribed using random hexamers. TCRdb recomputed calls from the immunoSEQ multiplex PCR reads with MiXCR, one row per CDR3 protein. The sample consists of approximately 190,000 distinct CDR3 sequences, around 93% of them appearing once. The sequenced sample was CD8+ T cells from PBMCs. The receptors stem from a human donor with Susac syndrome.

CDR3 in amino acids: CSARDPPGGKETQYF. As DNA, the CDR3 is TGCAGTGCTAGAGACCCCCCCGGCGGGAAAGAGACCCAGTACTTC. The chain uses TRBV20-1 and TRBJ2-5; maybe TRBD2 (6 bases). The CDR3 is made up of 15 amino acids. V was trimmed by 0 bases and J by 3 bases, leaving 14 bases between them. Germline V gene data show CDR1 as DFQATT and CDR2 as SNEGSKA (reference sequence).

The chain couples TRBV5-1 to TRBJ2-5, with 8 nucleotides matching TRBD2. CDR1 SGHRS and CDR2 YFSETQ come from the germline V gene. This CDR3 is 16 amino acids long. Trimming cost V 4 bases and J 1 base; bases outside gene matches: 9. The CDR3 sequence: CASSPGLAHPQETQYF. The CDR3 DNA follows: TGCGCCAGCAGCCCAGGACTAGCCCACCCCCAAGAGACCCAGTACTTC.

The chain has TRBV14 and TRBJ2-1; D is ambiguous. CDR3 length: 13 residues. Looked up from germline, CDR1 is SGHDN and CDR2 is FVKESK. Trimming cost V 1 base and J 6 bases, with 7 bases left between them. CDR3: CASSQVNSNEQFF. In nucleotides, the CDR3 is TGTGCCAGCAGCCAAGTAAACAGCAATGAGCAGTTCTTC.

The chain carries TRBV27 and TRBJ2-7; 7 bases align to TRBD1. CDR1 is MNHEY, CDR2 SMNVEV, per germline (reference sequence). Unmatched junction bases numbered 8, after V lost 4 bases and J lost 2 bases. CDR3 length equals 15 residues. The CDR3 loop reads CASSSYRDRAYEQYF. CDR3 in DNA: TGTGCCAGCAGTTCCTACCGGGACAGAGCCTACGAGCAGTACTTC.

The V call is TRBV5-1, the J call TRBJ1-1; D gene ambiguous. This CDR3 comprises 16 residues. Germline CDR1 and CDR2: SGHRS and YFSETQ. The V end was cut by 3 bases, the J end by 0 bases, with 15 bases between. The CDR3 loop is CASSSTVNSMNTEAFF. As DNA, the CDR3 is TGCGCCAGCAGCTCAACAGTGAATTCAATGAACACTGAAGCTTTCTTT. The variable domain in full, completed from reference TRBV5-1 and TRBJ1-1, reads KAGVTQTPRYLIKTRGQQVTLSCSPISGHRSVSWYQQTPGQGLQFLFEYFSETQRNKGNFPGRFSGRQFSNSRSEMNVSTLELGDSALYLCASSSTVNSMNTEAFFGQGTRLTVV.

The CDR3 coding sequence is TGTGCCTGGAGTGTTTGGGGGAATCAGCCCCAGCATTTT. Translated, it gives CAWSVWGNQPQHF. The chain joins TRBV30 to TRBJ1-5, with a weak D call TRBD1 (5 bases). V gave up 0 bases and J gave up 4 bases, with 7 bases separating them. The CDR3 runs to 13 residues. The V gene's germline CDR1 is GTSNPN and CDR2 SVGIG (reference sequence).

This clonotype was found once. The chain's CDR3 is CASSWTRGGKNIQYF. CDR3 coding DNA: TGTGCCAGCAGCTGGACCCGGGGCGGAAAAAACATTCAGTACTTC. The V and J genes are TRBV7-9 and TRBJ2-4, with D perhaps TRBD1 or TRBD2 (5 bases each). Germline CDR1 SEHNR, CDR2 FQNEAQ (reference sequence). Trimming took off 4 bases at V and 4 bases at J, with 14 bases between the two ends. The CDR3 is 15 amino acids.